This TCR beta chain was observed in a study of response to subunit inactivated influenza vaccine. This clonotype was recorded many times. Its antigen is unknown. Study-wide points: With each seasonal influenza vaccination, the authors suggested, few new T cells are recruited.

A single record per CDR3 protein comes from TCRdb applying MiXCR to the RT-PCR reads. The top ten clones hold 10% to 13% of a sample with more than 700,000 distinct CDR3 sequences, roughly 20% of them seen once. The starting material was PBMCs from blood, obtained approximately 5 days after vaccination. The sequence came from a man over 45 who received an inactivated influenza vaccine.

In DNA form, the CDR3 reads TGTGCCAGCAGCCACGGGACAGGCTTAAGTGAAAAACTGTTTTTT. This codes for CASSHGTGLSEKLFF. The V gene is TRBV12-3 or TRBV12-4, the J gene TRBJ1-4; TRBD1 agrees at 8 bases. V trimming: 6 bases; J trimming: 7 bases; junction bases outside the gene matches: 10. CDR3 length: 15 amino acids.